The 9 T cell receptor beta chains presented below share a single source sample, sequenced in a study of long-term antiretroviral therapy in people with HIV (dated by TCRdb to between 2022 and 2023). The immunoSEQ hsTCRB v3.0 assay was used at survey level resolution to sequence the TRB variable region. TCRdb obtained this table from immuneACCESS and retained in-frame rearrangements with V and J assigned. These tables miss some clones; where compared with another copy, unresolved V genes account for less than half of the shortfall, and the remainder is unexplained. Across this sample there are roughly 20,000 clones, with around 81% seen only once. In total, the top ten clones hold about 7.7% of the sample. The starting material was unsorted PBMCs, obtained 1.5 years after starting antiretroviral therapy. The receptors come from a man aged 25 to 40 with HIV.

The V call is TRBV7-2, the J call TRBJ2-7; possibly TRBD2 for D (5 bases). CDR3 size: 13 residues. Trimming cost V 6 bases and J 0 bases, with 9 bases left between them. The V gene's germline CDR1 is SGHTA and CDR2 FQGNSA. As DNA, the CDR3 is TGTGCCAGCAGTGAGGGTCCCTCCTACGAGCAGTACTTC. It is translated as CASSEGPSYEQYF.

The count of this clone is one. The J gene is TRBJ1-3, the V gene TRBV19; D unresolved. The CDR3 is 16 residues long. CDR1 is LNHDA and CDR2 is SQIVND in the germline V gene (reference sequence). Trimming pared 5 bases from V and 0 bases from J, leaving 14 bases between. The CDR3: CASSPAKVFSGNTIYF. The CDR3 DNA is TGTGCCAGTAGTCCAGCCAAGGTGTTCTCTGGAAACACCATATATTTT.

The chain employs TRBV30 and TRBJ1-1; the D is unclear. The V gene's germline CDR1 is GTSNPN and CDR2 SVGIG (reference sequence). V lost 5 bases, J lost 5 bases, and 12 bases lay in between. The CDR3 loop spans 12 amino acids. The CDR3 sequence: CAWGGWGTEAFF. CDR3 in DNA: TGTGCCTGGGGTGGCTGGGGTACTGAAGCTTTCTTT.

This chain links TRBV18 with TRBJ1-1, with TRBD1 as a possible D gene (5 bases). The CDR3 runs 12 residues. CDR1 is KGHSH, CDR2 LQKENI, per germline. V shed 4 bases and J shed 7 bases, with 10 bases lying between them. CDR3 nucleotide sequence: TGTGCCAGCTCACTAGGGGACGGTGAAGCTTTCTTT. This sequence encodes CASSLGDGEAFF. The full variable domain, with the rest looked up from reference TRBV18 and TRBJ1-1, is NAGVMQNPRHLVRRRGQEARLRCSPMKGHSHVYWYRQLPEEGLKFMVYLQKENIIDESGMPKERFSAEFPKEGPSILRIQQVVRGDSAAYFCASSLGDGEAFFGQGTRLTVV.

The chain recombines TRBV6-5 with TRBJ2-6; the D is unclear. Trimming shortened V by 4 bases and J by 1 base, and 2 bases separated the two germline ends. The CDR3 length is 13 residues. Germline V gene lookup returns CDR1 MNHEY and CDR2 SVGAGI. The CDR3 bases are TGTGCCAGCAGTTGGTCTGGGGCCAACGTCCTGACTTTC. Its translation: CASSWSGANVLTF.

CDR3 in DNA: TGTGCCAGCAGTGAGAGCCCCTCGGCAGGGGGCCTGAATCAGCCCCAGCATTTT. Its translation is CASSESPSAGGLNQPQHF. The V call is TRBV6-1, the J call TRBJ1-5, with 8 bases that match TRBD1. Germline V gene lookup returns CDR1 MNHNS and CDR2 SASEGT. The CDR3 consists of 18 residues. Unmatched junction bases numbered 14, after V lost 3 bases and J lost 4 bases.

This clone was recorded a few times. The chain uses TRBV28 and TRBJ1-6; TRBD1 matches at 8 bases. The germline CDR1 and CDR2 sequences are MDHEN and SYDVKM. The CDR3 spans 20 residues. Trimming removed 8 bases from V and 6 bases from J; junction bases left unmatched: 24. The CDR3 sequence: CASSQGRGRGPWTGNSPLHF. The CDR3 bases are TGTGCCAGCTCCCAAGGCCGGGGCAGGGGGCCTTGGACCGGTAATTCACCCCTCCACTTT.

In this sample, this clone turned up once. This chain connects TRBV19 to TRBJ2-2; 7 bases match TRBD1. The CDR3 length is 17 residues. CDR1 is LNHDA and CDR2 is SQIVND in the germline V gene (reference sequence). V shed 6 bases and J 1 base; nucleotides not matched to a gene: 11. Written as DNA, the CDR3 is TGTGCCAGTAGCCTGACAGGGACCGGATGGAACACCGGGGAGCTGTTTTTT. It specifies CASSLTGTGWNTGELFF.

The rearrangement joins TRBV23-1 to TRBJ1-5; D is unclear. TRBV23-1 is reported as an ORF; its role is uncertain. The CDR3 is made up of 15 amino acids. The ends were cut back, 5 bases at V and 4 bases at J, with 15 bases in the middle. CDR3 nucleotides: TGCGCCAGCAGTGGGCGAGGATCGGGGAATCAGCCCCAGCATTTT. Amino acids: CASSGRGSGNQPQHF.